The subject of this entry is one T cell receptor beta chain. The sample is drawn from a study of blood T cell repertoires in COVID-19. CDR3 length equals 14 residues. Between the trimmed V and J ends, which lost 2 bases and 4 bases, there was a span of 8 bases. CDR1 is MNHEY, CDR2 SVGAGI, per germline. Measured with immunoSEQ multiplex PCR; TCRdb has only the in-frame clones, and not every one. Here the sample spans around 100,000 clones, approximately 91% being singletons. The receptor was derived from a man aged 45-65 years with acute or convalescent COVID-19. Material: peripheral blood. This chain uses TRBV6-5 with TRBJ2-2; no clear D. The CDR3 spells CASSYGQTTGELFF. CDR3 DNA: TGTGCCAGCAGTTACGGGCAGACCACCGGGGAGCTGTTTTTT.